This TCR beta chain emerged from a study of human T cells and chemical hapten exposure. Turning to the study itself: The upper back received 0.01% DPC by patch testing, with results read at 6 days. Study findings and constraints: Expanded TCRs made up significantly more big CDR3 similarity clusters than controls did.

This clonotype was seen at least ten times. Its antigen is not known. MiXCR, applied by TCRdb to the RACE reads, yields one record per CDR3 protein. This sample has some 380,000 distinct CDR3 sequences, with 4.8% found just once. This CDR3 has 14 amino acids. The V segment lost 5 bases and the J segment 14 bases; nucleotides outside the gene matches: 17. Germline V gives CDR1 DFQATT, CDR2 SNEGSKA (reference sequence). As for time point: patch test 1, 2 weeks after DPC sensitization. Treatment defined: therapeutic diphenylcyclopropenone sensitization with weekly scalp DPC. The source is a woman between 50 and 59 years old with alopecia areata. Some clones in this sample may be carry-over from other donors' samples. This rearrangement joins TRBV20-1 to TRBJ2-5; TRBD1 matches at 10 bases. Sequenced here: whole blood, sampled in connection with sensitization to the hapten diphenylcyclopropenone (DPC). The CDR3 DNA is TGCAGTGCTGGGGACAGGGGTAGGGCGGGCATCCCCTACTTC. Amino acids: CSAGDRGRAGIPYF.